The sample holds one count of the clone carrying this TCR beta chain. What it binds is not known. The sample comes from a study of cytomegalovirus exposure and HLA in healthy donors. At the level of the study: HLA-typed donors contributed about 85 million unique TCRs, which were held in an early data release. General study points: Researchers left out some V segments, among them TRBV6-2 and TRBV6-3, as indistinguishable. The authors judged a highly shared variant cluster likely a sequencing artifact. A missense DCLRE1C variant was associated with V- and J-gene trimming of TCR beta chains in a later analysis, and an independent cohort replicated the association.

The PCR used 60 Vbeta and 13 Jbeta primers. The data were produced by immunoSEQ multiplex PCR, yet TCRdb's version contains in-frame clones alone and is incomplete. The sample has about 130,000 clones, 70% seen once; the top ten hold about 2%. Trimming left V 2 bases short and J 3 bases short, with 11 bases between. The CDR3 has 14 amino acids. CDR1 is MNHEY, CDR2 SVGAGI, per germline. The chain uses TRBV6-5 and TRBJ2-7; D unresolved. Sequencing was done on a sample of PBMCs. The origin of this receptor is a woman in her sixties or seventies in good health and CMV-seropositive. The CDR3 reads CASSYEARNYEQYF. For the CDR3, the DNA is TGTGCCAGCAGTTACGAGGCAAGGAACTACGAGCAGTACTTC.